This note documents a single T cell receptor beta chain sequence. An end of the junction differs from the germline gene, which may be a read error. The data derive from a study of blood T cells in healthy people across ages. Germline CDR1 is SSHAT and CDR2 is FNYEAQ (reference sequence). This CDR3 region has 15 residues. Together with a sample-barcoded 5' primer, a J-beta primer mix was included in a second PCR lasting about 6 to 11 cycles. TCRdb ran MiXCR on the 5' RACE reads and lists one entry per CDR3 protein. The sample has roughly 500,000 distinct CDR3 sequences, approximately 25% seen once. The sequence came from a woman between 65 and 79 years old in good health. This chain uses TRBV7-7 with TRBJ2-3; 8 bases map to TRBD2. Sequencing was carried out using blood. CDR3 loop: CASTPAGVSTDTQYF. The DNA for the CDR3 is TGTGCTAGCACCCCAGCGGGGGTTTCCACAGATACGCAGTATTTT. The whole variable domain, filled in from reference TRBV7-7 and TRBJ2-3, reads GAGVSQSPRYKVTKRGQDVTLRCDPISSHATLYWYQQALGQGPEFLTYFNYEAQPDKSGLPSDRFSAERPEGSISTLTIQRTEQRDSAMYRCASTPAGVSTDTQYFGPGTRLTVL.